This TCR beta chain derives from a study of T cell repertoires in cytomegalovirus infection. For the study at large: Based on public TCR beta signatures, there were indications of CMV infection and of a matching HLA type. General study points: The ex vivo response showed dominance by HLA-C-restricted CMV-specific TCR beta clonotypes.

Trimming took 4 bases from V and 0 from J; bases not matched to a gene: 9. Germline CDR1 and CDR2: LGHNA and YSLEER. This CDR3 has 16 amino acids. About this clonotype itself: What it binds is unknown. A read error is possible here, since a much larger clone lies one base away.

Using its own MiXCR run on the reads, TCRdb lists one record per CDR3 protein. The sample has under 200,000 distinct CDR3 sequences; roughly 9.8% are singletons. The chain is built from TRBV4-3 and TRBJ2-7; 7 positions match TRBD2. Sequences were obtained from PBMCs. This receptor was identified in a human donor in good health (CMV status not recorded). Some clones in this sample may be carry-over from other donors' samples. This CDR3 is CASSRGGRTSSYEQYF. CDR3 nucleotides: TGCGCCAGCAGCCGGGGGGGACGGACGAGCTCCTACGAGCAGTACTTC.